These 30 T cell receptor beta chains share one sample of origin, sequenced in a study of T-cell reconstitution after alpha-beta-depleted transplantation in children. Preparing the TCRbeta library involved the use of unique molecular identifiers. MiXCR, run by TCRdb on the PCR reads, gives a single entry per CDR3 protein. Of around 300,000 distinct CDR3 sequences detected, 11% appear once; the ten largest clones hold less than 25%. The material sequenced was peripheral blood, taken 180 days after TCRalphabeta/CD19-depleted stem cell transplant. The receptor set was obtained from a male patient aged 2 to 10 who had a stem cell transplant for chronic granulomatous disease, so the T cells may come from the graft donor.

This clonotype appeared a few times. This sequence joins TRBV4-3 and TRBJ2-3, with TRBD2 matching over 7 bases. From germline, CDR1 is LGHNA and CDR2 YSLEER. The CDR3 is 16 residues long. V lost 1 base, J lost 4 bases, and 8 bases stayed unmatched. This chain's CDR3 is CASSQGRTRPSDTQYF. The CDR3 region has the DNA TGCGCCAGCAGCCAAGGGCGGACTAGACCATCAGATACGCAGTATTTT.

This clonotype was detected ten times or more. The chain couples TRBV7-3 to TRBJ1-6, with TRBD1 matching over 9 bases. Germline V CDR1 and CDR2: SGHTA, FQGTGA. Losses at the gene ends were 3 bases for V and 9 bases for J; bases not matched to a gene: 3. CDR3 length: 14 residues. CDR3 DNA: TGTGCCAGCAGCTTGACAGGGGGTGTTTCACCCCTCCACTTT. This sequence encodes CASSLTGGVSPLHF.

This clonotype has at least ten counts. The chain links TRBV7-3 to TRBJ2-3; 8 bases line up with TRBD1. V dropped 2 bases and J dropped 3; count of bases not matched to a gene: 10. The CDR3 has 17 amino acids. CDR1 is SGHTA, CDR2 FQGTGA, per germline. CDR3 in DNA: TGTGCCAGCAGCTTACGTAGGACAGGGATGGGTACAGATACGCAGTATTTT. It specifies CASSLRRTGMGTDTQYF. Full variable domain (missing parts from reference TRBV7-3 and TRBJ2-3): GAGVSQTPSNKVTEKGKYVELRCDPISGHTALYWYRQSLGQGPEFLIYFQGTGAADDSGLPNDRFFAVRPEGSVSTLKIQRTERGDSAVYLCASSLRRTGMGTDTQYFGPGTRLTVL.

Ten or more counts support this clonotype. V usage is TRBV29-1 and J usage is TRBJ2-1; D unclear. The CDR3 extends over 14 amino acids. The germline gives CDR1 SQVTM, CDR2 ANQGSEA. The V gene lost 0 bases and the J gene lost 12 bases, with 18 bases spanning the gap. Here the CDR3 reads CSVEDRLGPYMQFF. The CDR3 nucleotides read TGCAGCGTTGAAGATCGTCTCGGCCCCTACATGCAGTTCTTC.

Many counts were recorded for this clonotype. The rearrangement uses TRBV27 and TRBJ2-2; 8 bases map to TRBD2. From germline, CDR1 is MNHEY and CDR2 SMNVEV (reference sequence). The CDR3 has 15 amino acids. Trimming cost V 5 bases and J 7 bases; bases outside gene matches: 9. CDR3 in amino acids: CASSILDGGGGELFF. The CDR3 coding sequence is TGTGCCAGCAGTATACTAGACGGGGGGGGCGGGGAGCTGTTTTTT.

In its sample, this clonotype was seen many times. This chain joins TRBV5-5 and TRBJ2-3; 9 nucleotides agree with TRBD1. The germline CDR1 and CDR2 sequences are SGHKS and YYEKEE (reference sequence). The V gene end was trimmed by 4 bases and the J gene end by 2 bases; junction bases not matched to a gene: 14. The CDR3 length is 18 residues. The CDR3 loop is CASSTRYTTGGVTDTQYF. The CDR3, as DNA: TGTGCCAGCAGCACCCGATATACGACAGGGGGAGTCACAGATACGCAGTATTTT.

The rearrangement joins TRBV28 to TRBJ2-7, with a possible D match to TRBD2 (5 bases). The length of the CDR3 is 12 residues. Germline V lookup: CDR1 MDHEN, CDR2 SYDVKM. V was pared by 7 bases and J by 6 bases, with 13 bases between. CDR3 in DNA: TGTGCCAGCAAGTCGGGGATTGGCGAGCAGTACTTC. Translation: CASKSGIGEQYF.

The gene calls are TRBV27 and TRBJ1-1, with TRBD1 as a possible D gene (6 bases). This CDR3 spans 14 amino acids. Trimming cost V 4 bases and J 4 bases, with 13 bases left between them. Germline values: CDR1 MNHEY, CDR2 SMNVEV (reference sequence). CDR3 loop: CASSYQGQGTEAFF. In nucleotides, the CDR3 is TGTGCCAGCAGTTATCAGGGGCAGGGCACTGAAGCTTTCTTT.

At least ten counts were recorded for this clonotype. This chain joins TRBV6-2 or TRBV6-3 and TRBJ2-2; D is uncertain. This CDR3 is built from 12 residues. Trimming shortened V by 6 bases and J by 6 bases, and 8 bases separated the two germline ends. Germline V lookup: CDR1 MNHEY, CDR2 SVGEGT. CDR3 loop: CASSQLPGELFF. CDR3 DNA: TGTGCCAGCAGCCAGCTTCCCGGGGAGCTGTTTTTT.

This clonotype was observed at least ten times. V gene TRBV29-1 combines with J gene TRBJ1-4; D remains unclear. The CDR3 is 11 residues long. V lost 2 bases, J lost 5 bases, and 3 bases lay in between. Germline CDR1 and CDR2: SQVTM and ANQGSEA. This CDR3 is CSVELNEKLFF. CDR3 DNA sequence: TGCAGCGTTGAACTAAATGAAAAACTGTTTTTT.

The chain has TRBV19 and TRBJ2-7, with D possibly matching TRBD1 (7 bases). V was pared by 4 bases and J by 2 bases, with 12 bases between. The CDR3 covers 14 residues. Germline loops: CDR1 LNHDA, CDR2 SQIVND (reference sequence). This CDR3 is CASSNAGQTYEQYF. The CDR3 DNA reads TGTGCCAGTAGTAACGCGGGACAGACCTACGAGCAGTACTTC.

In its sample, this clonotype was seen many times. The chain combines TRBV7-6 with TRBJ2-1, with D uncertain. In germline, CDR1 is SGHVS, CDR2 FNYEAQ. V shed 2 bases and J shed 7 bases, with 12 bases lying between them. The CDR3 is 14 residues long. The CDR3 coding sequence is TGTGCCAGCAGCTTACCGGCTGCTAGGAATGAGCAGTTCTTC. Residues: CASSLPAARNEQFF.

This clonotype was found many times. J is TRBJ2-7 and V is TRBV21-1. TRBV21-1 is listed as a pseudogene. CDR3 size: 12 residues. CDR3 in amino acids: CASRTTHYEQYF. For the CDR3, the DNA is TGTGCCAGCAGGACGACTCACTACGAGCAGTACTTC.

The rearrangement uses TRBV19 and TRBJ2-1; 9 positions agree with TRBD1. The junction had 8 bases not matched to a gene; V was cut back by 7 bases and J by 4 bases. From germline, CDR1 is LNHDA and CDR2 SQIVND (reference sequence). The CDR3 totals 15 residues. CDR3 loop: CASTPRDRGYNEQFF. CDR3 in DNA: TGTGCCAGTACTCCCCGAGACAGGGGGTACAATGAGCAGTTCTTC.

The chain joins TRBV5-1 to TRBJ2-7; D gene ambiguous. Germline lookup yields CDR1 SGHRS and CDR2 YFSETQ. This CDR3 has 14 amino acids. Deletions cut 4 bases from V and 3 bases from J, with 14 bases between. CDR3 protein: CASSHPVISYEQYF. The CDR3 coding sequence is TGCGCCAGCAGCCACCCGGTAATTAGCTACGAGCAGTACTTC.

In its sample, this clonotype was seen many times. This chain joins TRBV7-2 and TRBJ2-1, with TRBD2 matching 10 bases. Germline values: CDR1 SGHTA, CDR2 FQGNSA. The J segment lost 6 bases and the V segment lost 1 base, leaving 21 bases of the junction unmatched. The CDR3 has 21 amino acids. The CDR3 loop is CASSLGRIQWLAGDFGNEQFF. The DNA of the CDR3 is TGTGCCAGCAGCTTAGGGCGGATTCAGTGGCTAGCGGGAGATTTCGGCAATGAGCAGTTCTTC.

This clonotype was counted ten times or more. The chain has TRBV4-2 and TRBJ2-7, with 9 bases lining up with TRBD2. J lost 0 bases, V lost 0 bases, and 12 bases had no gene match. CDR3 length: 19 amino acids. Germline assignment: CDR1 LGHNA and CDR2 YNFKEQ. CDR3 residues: CASSQEPELAGFPSYEQYF. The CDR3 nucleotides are TGTGCCAGCAGCCAAGAGCCCGAGCTAGCGGGATTCCCCTCCTACGAGCAGTACTTC.

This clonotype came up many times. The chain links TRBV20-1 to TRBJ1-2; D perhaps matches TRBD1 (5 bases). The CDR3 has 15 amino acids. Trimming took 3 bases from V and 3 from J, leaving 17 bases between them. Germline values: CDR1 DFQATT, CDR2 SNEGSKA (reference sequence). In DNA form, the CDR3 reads TGCAGTGCTAGCCCGCAATCCGGGGCCTACTATGGCTACACCTTC. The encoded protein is CSASPQSGAYYGYTF.

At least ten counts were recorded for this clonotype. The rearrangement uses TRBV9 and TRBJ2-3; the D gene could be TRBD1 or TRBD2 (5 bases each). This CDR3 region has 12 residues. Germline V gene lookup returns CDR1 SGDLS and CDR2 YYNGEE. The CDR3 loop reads CVRGPSTDTQYF. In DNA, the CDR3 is TGTGTCCGGGGACCTAGCACAGATACGCAGTATTTT.

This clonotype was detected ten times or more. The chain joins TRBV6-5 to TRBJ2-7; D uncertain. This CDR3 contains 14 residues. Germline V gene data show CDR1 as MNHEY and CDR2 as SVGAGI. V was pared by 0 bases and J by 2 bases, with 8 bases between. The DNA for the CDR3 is TGTGCCAGCAGTTACTCCAGAATAACCTACGAGCAGTACTTC. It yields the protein CASSYSRITYEQYF.

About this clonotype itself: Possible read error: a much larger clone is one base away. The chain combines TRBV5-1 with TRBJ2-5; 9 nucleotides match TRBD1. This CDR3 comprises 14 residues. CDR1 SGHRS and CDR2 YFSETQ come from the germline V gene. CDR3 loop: CARSLRDREETQYF. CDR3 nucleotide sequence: TGCGCCAGAAGCTTAAGGGACAGGGAAGAGACCCAGTACTTC.

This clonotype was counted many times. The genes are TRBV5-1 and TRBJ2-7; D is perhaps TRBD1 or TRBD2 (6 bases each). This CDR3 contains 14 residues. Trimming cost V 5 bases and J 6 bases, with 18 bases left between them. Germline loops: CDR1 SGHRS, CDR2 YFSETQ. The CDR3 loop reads CASSPRTGAGEQYF. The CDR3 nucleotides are TGCGCCAGCAGTCCGAGGACGGGGGCTGGCGAGCAGTACTTC.

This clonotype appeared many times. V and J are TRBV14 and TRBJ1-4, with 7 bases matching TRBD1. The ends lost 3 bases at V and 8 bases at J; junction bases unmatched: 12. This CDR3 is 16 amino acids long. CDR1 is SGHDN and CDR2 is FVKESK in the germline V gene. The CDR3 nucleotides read TGTGCCAGCAGCCATCGAGGCGGACAGGCTGGGGAAAAACTGTTTTTT. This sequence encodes CASSHRGGQAGEKLFF.

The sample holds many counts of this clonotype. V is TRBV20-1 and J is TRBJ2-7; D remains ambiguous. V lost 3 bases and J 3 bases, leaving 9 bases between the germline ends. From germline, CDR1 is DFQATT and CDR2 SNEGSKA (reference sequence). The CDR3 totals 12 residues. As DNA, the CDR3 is TGCAGTGCTAGTATGCGGATCTACGAGCAGTACTTC. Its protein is CSASMRIYEQYF.

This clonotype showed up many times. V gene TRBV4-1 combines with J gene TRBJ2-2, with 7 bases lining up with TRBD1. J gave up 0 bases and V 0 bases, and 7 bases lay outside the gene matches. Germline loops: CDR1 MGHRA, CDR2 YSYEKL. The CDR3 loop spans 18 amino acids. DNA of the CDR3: TGCGCCAGCAGCCAAGATACGCACAGGGGTCCGAACACCGGGGAGCTGTTTTTT. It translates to CASSQDTHRGPNTGELFF.

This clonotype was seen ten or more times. CDR3 sequence reads: CASSLGLAGGFDTQYF. The CDR3 nucleotides are TGTGCCAGCAGCTTAGGACTAGCGGGAGGTTTTGATACGCAGTATTTT. This chain uses TRBV7-9 with TRBJ2-3, with 13 bases fitting TRBD2. Germline V lookup: CDR1 SEHNR, CDR2 FQNEAQ (reference sequence). CDR3 length: 16 residues. J gave up 6 bases and V 1 base, and 4 bases lay outside the gene matches.

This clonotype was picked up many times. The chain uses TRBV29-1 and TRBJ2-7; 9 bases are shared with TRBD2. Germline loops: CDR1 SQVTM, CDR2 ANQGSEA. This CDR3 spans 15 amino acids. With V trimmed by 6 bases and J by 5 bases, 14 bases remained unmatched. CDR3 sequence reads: CSVRSGSVEGHEQYF. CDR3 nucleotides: TGCAGCGTACGTAGCGGGAGTGTCGAGGGCCACGAGCAGTACTTC.

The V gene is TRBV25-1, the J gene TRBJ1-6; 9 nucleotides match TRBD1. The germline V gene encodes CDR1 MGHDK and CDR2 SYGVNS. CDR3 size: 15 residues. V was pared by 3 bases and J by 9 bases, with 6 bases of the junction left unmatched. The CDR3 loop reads CASSEETGGGSPLHF. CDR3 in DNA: TGTGCCAGCAGTGAGGAGACAGGGGGTGGTTCACCCCTCCACTTT.

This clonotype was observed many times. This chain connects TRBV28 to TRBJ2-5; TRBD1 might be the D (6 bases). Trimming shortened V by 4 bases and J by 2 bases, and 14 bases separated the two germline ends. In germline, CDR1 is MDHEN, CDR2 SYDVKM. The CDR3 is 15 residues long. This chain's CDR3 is CASSSLRQVQETQYF. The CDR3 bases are TGTGCCAGCAGTTCCTTACGACAGGTTCAAGAGACCCAGTACTTC.

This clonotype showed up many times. This CDR3 is CASSYWGNSYNEQFF. The CDR3 DNA sequence: TGTGCCAGCAGTTACTGGGGTAACTCCTACAATGAGCAGTTCTTC. The V call is TRBV6-2 or TRBV6-3, the J call TRBJ2-1; no clear D gene. The CDR3 has 15 amino acids. CDR1 is MNHEY and CDR2 is SVGEGT in the germline V gene. Trimming left V 1 base short and J 0 bases short, with 7 bases between.